The T cell receptor beta chain described here comes from a study of response to subunit inactivated influenza vaccine. Regarding the study as a whole: Researchers suggested that each seasonal influenza vaccination recruits few new T cells.

The CDR3 sequence is 13 residues long. Trimming removed 0 bases from V and 12 bases from J, with 15 bases in between. Germline V gene sequence: CDR1 SGHDN, CDR2 FVKESK. With respect to this clonotype: What it binds is not known.

One entry per CDR3 protein results from TCRdb running MiXCR on the RT-PCR reads. The data show roughly 570,000 distinct CDR3 sequences, 10% to 15% seen once. The chain carries TRBV14 and TRBJ2-7; D possibly corresponds to TRBD1 (6 bases). The sample was PBMCs from blood, taken about 6 weeks after vaccination. The TCR comes from a middle-aged man who received an inactivated influenza vaccine. DNA for the CDR3: TGTGCCAGCAGCCAAGATCAGGGGCGCGCCTTGTACTTC. It codes for CASSQDQGRALYF.